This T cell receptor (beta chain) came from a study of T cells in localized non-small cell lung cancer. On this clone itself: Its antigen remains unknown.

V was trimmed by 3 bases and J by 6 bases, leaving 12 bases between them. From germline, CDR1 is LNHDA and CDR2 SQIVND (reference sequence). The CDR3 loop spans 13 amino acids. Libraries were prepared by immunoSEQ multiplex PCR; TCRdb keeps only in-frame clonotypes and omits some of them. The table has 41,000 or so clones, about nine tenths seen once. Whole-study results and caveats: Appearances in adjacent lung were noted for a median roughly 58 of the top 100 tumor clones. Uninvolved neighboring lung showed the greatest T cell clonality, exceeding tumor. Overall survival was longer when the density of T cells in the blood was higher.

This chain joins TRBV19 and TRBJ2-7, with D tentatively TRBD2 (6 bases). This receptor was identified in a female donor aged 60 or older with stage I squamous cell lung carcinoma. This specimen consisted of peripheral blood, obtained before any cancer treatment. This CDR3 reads CASSIFLATEQYF. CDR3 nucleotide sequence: TGTGCCAGTAGTATTTTCCTAGCGACCGAGCAGTACTTC.